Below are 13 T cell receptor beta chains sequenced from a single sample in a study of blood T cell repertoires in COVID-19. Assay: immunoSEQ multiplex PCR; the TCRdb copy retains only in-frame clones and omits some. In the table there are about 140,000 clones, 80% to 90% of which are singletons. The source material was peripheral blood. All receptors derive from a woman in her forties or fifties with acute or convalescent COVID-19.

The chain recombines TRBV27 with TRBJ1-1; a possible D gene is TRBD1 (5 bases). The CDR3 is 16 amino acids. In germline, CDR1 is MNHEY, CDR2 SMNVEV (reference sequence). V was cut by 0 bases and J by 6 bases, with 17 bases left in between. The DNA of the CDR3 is TGTGCCAGCAGTTTATCGCCTGCGGGGCTCGGGGCTGAAGCTTTCTTT. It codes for CASSLSPAGLGAEAFF.

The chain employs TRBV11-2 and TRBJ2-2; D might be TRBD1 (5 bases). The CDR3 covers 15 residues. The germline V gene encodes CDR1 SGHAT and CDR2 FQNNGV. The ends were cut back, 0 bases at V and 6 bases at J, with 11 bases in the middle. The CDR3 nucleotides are TGTGCCAGCAGCTTAGATAGACAGCACGCCGGGGAGCTGTTTTTT. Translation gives CASSLDRQHAGELFF.

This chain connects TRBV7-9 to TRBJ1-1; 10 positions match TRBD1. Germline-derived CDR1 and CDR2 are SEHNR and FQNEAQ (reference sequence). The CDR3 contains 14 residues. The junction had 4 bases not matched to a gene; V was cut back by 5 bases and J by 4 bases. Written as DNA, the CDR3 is TGTGCCAGCAGCATAGGACAGGGGGTCACTGAAGCTTTCTTT. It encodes CASSIGQGVTEAFF. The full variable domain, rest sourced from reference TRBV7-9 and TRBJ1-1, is DTGVSQNPRHKITKRGQNVTFRCDPISEHNRLYWYRQTLGQGPEFLTYFQNEAQLEKSRLLSDRFSAERPKGSFSTLEIQRTEQGDSAMYLCASSIGQGVTEAFFGQGTRLTVV.

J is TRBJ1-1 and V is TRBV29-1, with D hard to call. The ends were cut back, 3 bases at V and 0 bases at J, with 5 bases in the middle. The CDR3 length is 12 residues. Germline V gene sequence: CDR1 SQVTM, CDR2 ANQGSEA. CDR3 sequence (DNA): TGCAGCGTTGACGGGGTGAACACTGAAGCTTTCTTT. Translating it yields CSVDGVNTEAFF.

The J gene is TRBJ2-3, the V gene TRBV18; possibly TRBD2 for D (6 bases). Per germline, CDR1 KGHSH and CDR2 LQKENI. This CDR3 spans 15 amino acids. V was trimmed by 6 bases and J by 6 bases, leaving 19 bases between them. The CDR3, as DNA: TGTGCCAGCTCCCCAACGGGACTCTCCCCGGATACGCAGTATTTT. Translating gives CASSPTGLSPDTQYF.

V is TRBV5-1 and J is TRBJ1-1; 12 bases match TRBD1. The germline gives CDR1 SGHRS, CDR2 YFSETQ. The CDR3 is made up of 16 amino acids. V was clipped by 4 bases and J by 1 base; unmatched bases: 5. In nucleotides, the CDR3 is TGCGCCAGCAGCCCCTGGGACAGGGGGCAGAACACTGAAGCTTTCTTT. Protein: CASSPWDRGQNTEAFF.

The CDR3, as DNA: TGTGCCAGCAGCCGCGGGACTAGCTTTACAGATACGCAGTATTTT. Translation gives CASSRGTSFTDTQYF. The chain joins TRBV6-5 to TRBJ2-3; 9 nucleotides align to TRBD2. Germline trimming cut 6 bases from V and 3 bases from J; bases unmatched to any gene: 7. The CDR3 is 15 residues long. Germline-derived CDR1 and CDR2 are MNHEY and SVGAGI.

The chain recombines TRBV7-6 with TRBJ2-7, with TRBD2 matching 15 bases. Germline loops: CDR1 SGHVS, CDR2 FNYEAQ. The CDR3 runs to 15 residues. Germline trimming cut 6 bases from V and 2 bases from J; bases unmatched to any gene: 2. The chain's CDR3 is CASSGLAGGPYEQYF. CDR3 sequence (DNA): TGTGCCAGCAGTGGACTAGCGGGAGGGCCCTACGAGCAGTACTTC.

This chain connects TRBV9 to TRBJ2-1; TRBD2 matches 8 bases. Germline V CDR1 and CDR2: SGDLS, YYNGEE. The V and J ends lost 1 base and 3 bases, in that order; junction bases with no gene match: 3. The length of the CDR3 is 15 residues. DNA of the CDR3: TGTGCCAGCAGCGTAACAGCGGGGGACTACAATGAGCAGTTCTTC. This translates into CASSVTAGDYNEQFF.

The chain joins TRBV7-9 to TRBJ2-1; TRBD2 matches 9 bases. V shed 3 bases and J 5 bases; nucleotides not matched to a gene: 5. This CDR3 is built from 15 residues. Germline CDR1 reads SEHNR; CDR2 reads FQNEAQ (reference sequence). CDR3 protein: CASSFASGMDNEQFF. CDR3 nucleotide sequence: TGTGCCAGCAGCTTTGCTAGCGGGATGGACAATGAGCAGTTCTTC.

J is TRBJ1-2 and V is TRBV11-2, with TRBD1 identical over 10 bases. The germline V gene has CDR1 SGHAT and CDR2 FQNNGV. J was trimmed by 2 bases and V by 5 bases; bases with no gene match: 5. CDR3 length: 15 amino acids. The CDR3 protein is CASSTGQGDNYGYTF. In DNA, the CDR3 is TGTGCCAGCAGCACCGGACAGGGGGACAACTATGGCTACACCTTC.

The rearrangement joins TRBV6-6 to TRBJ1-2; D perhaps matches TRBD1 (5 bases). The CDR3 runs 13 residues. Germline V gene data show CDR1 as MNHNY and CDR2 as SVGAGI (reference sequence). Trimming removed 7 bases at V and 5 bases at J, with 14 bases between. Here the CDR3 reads CASTRGSTYGYTF. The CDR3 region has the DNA TGTGCCAGCACCCGGGGGTCTACATATGGCTACACCTTC.

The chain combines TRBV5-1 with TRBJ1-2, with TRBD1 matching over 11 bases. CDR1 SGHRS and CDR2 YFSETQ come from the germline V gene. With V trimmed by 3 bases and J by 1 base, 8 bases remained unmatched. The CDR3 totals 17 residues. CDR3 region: CASSSGDRGRFNYGYTF. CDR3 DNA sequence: TGCGCCAGCAGCTCCGGGGACAGGGGGAGGTTTAACTATGGCTACACCTTC.